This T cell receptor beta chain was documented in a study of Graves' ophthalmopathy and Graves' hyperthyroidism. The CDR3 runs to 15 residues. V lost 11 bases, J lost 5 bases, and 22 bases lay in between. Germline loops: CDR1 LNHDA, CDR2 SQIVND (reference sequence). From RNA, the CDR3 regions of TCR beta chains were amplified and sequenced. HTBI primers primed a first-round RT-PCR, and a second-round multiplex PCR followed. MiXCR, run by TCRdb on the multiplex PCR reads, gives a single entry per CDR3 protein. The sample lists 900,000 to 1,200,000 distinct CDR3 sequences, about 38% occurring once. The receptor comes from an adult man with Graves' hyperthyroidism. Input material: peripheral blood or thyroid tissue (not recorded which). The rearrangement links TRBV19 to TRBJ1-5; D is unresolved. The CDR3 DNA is TGTGCCCGCCCCCCCCCGAGAGCAGGCCATCAGCCCCAGCATTTT. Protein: CARPPPRAGHQPQHF.